A selection of T cell receptor beta chains follows, all from one sample in a study of cytomegalovirus exposure and HLA in healthy donors. TCRdb keeps only in-frame clones here, not all; method: immunoSEQ multiplex PCR. The sample lists 100,000 to 150,000 clones; roughly 70% were seen once. Sample: PBMCs. The receptors derive from a man aged 35 to 55 in good health and CMV-seropositive. Both conserved end residues are part of each CDR3. D genes are given only for firm matches. Where a row states a size, it is once, few, many or the class of an expanded clone; other rows omit it.

>few|TRBJ1-1|.|TRBV9
CASSVGGRAQEAFF
TGTGCCAGCAGCGTAGGCGGCAGGGCCCAGGAAGCTTTCTTT
>.|TRBJ2-1|.|TRBV21-1
CASSPTTSGLIQFF
TGTGCCAGCAGTCCGACGACTAGCGGTTTAATACAGTTCTTC
>.|TRBJ2-7|TRBD2|TRBV2
CASNLAGATYEQYF
TGTGCCAGCAATCTAGCGGGAGCAACCTACGAGCAGTACTTC
>.|TRBJ2-5|TRBD1|TRBV9
CASSVADRGQQETQYF
TGTGCCAGCAGCGTGGCGGACAGGGGGCAGCAAGAGACCCAGTACTTC
>.|TRBJ1-4|.|TRBV19
CASSFGTNYEKLFF
TGTGCCAGTAGCTTTGGGACAAATTATGAAAAACTGTTTTTT
>.|TRBJ2-7|.|TRBV28
CASSFYSPYEQYF
TGTGCCAGCAGTTTTTACAGTCCCTACGAGCAGTACTTC
>.|TRBJ1-3|.|TRBV29-1
CSVADQGFSGNTIYF
TGCAGCGTTGCGGATCAGGGGTTCTCTGGAAACACCATATATTTT
>.|TRBJ2-2|.|TRBV7-3
CASSPVTTGELFF
TGTGCCAGCAGCCCGGTGACTACCGGGGAGCTGTTTTTT
>few|TRBJ2-3|.|TRBV11-3
CASSPGTSADTQYF
TGTGCCAGCAGCCCCGGGACTTCGGCAGATACGCAGTATTTT
>.|TRBJ1-2|TRBD1|TRBV5-5
CASSTGQGAGYTF
TGTGCCAGCAGCACGGGACAGGGGGCGGGCTACACCTTC
>few|TRBJ2-2|TRBD2|TRBV18
CASSPAGGNTGELFF
TGTGCCAGCTCGCCAGCGGGGGGGAACACCGGGGAGCTGTTTTTT
>once|TRBJ1-1|.|TRBV11-3
CASSLGGEDTEAFF
TGTGCCAGCAGCCTGGGGGGAGAGGACACTGAAGCTTTCTTT
>.|TRBJ2-7|.|TRBV28
CASRPGGLYEQYF
TGTGCCAGCAGGCCAGGGGGGCTCTACGAGCAGTACTTC
>.|TRBJ2-3|TRBD2|TRBV28
CASSLLSSGNTPDTQYF
TGTGCCAGCAGTTTATTATCTAGCGGGAACACTCCAGATACGCAGTATTTT
>.|TRBJ2-5|TRBD2|TRBV7-2
CASSTTTSGRGKTQYF
TGTGCCAGCAGCACCACTACTAGCGGGAGAGGAAAGACCCAGTACTTC
>once|TRBJ2-1|TRBD1|TRBV19
CASSIRDGQGYNEQFF
TGTGCCAGTAGTATCCGCGATGGACAGGGATACAATGAGCAGTTCTTC
>.|TRBJ1-4|.|TRBV19
CASSIRGFDLRDEKLFF
TGTGCCAGTAGTATTAGGGGGTTTGATCTGCGGGATGAAAAACTGTTTTTT
>.|TRBJ1-2|.|TRBV11-2
CASSLVRGEGGGYTF
TGTGCCAGCAGCTTAGTACGGGGGGAAGGGGGTGGCTACACCTTC
>.|TRBJ2-7|TRBD2|TRBV9
CASSDEGLAGGYEQYF
TGTGCCAGCAGCGACGAGGGACTAGCGGGAGGATACGAGCAGTACTTC
>.|TRBJ1-5|.|TRBV27
CASSLGRGQPQHF
TGTGCCAGCAGTTTAGGTAGGGGTCAGCCCCAGCATTTT
>.|TRBJ1-2|.|TRBV6-5
CASSVETANYGYTF
TGTGCCAGCAGTGTGGAGACAGCTAACTATGGCTACACCTTC
>.|TRBJ2-2|TRBD1|TRBV29-1
CSALGTGGNGELFF
TGCAGCGCCCTAGGGACAGGGGGTAACGGGGAGCTGTTTTTT
>.|TRBJ1-2|.|TRBV29-1
CSVEVGVYGYTF
TGCAGCGTTGAAGTAGGGGTCTATGGCTACACCTTC
>.|TRBJ2-7|.|TRBV6-5
CATTLGQGRAYEQYF
TGTGCCACGACCCTGGGGCAGGGAAGGGCCTACGAGCAGTACTTC
>.|TRBJ2-3|TRBD1|TRBV30
CAWSVDDRGTDTQYF
TGTGCCTGGAGTGTAGATGACAGGGGCACAGATACGCAGTATTTT
>.|TRBJ2-1|TRBD2|TRBV30
CAWSLLTGLAAREQFF
TGTGCCTGGAGCCTACTAACGGGACTAGCGGCCCGAGAGCAGTTCTTC
>.|TRBJ1-4|.|TRBV4-1
CASSHVGSTNEKLFF
TGCGCCAGCAGCCATGTGGGCTCAACTAATGAAAAACTGTTTTTT
>.|TRBJ1-4|TRBD1|TRBV28
CASSAYRGEKLFF
TGTGCCAGCAGTGCCTACAGGGGTGAAAAACTGTTTTTT